Presented here are 31 T cell receptor beta chains from one specimen sequenced in a study of blood T cell repertoires in COVID-19. Profiled with immunoSEQ multiplex PCR; TCRdb holds only in-frame clones, not every one. The table has tens of thousands of clones, around nine tenths seen once. Sequences were obtained from peripheral blood. The receptors derive from a human donor in a cohort sampled during active COVID-19.

The chain couples TRBV4-3 to TRBJ1-1; weak D call: TRBD1 (6 bases). The CDR3 runs 13 residues. Germline CDR1 reads LGHNA; CDR2 reads YSLEER. V was pared by 5 bases and J by 3 bases, with 10 bases between. The CDR3 coding sequence is TGCGCCAGCAGCAGCGGACAGCACACTGAAGCTTTCTTT. Translating it yields CASSSGQHTEAFF.

This rearrangement joins TRBV10-3 to TRBJ1-2, with no clear D. Germline CDR1 reads ENHRY; CDR2 reads SYGVKD. This CDR3 is built from 11 residues. Between the trimmed V and J ends, which lost 3 bases and 8 bases, there was a span of 7 bases. As DNA, the CDR3 is TGTGCCATCAGTGAATTCAGGGGCTACACCTTC. Its protein is CAISEFRGYTF.

The V gene is TRBV6-4, the J gene TRBJ2-3, with 8 bases matching TRBD2. CDR3 length: 13 residues. Per germline, CDR1 MRHNA and CDR2 SNTAGT. V shed 6 bases and J 2 bases; nucleotides not matched to a gene: 1. CDR3 loop: CASSGGATDTQYF. For the CDR3, the DNA is TGTGCCAGCAGCGGGGGGGCCACAGATACGCAGTATTTT.

The rearrangement uses TRBV12-3 or TRBV12-4 and TRBJ2-7; D perhaps matches TRBD1 (6 bases). V lost 5 bases and J lost 10, with 12 bases in between. The CDR3 runs to 11 residues. The CDR3, as DNA: TGTGCCAGCAGTCCGGGGACACCTCAGTACTTC. This codes for CASSPGTPQYF.

Points on this clone: Different DNA sequences within this sample yield the same CDR3. The chain uses TRBV11-2 and TRBJ1-1, with TRBD1 as a possible D gene (5 bases). The germline V gene encodes CDR1 SGHAT and CDR2 FQNNGV. The CDR3 has 14 amino acids. Trimming removed 1 base at V and 5 bases at J, with 11 bases between. As DNA, the CDR3 is TGTGCCAGCAGCTTAGGGCGGGGGGGGACTGAAGCTTTCTTT. It translates to CASSLGRGGTEAFF.

The CDR3 loop reads CASSPGGPNEKLFF. In DNA form, the CDR3 reads TGCGCCAGCAGCCCCGGAGGCCCTAATGAAAAACTGTTTTTT. This chain joins TRBV4-3 and TRBJ1-4; unclear D gene. The CDR3 contains 14 residues. Per germline, CDR1 LGHNA and CDR2 YSLEER. V was shortened by 4 bases and J by 3 bases, with 9 bases between the two germline ends.

J is TRBJ2-3 and V is TRBV9, with 9 bases that match TRBD2. The J segment lost 0 bases and the V segment lost 0 bases, leaving 8 bases of the junction unmatched. This CDR3 is 18 amino acids long. Germline V gene sequence: CDR1 SGDLS, CDR2 YYNGEE. The CDR3 DNA sequence: TGTGCCAGCAGCGTAGCCCTAGCGGGGTTGTCTAGCACAGATACGCAGTATTTT. This codes for CASSVALAGLSSTDTQYF. The full variable domain, completed using reference TRBV9 and TRBJ2-3, is DSGVTQTPKHLITATGQRVTLRCSPRSGDLSVYWYQQSLDQGLQFLIQYYNGEERAKGNILERFSAQQFPDLHSELNLSSLELGDSALYFCASSVALAGLSSTDTQYFGPGTRLTVL.

The chain is built from TRBV9 and TRBJ2-1; D may be TRBD1 (6 bases). Trimming cost V 6 bases and J 4 bases, with 8 bases left between them. In germline, CDR1 is SGDLS, CDR2 YYNGEE. This CDR3 contains 12 residues. The CDR3 region has the DNA TGTGCCAGCACGGACAGATACAATGAGCAGTTCTTC. Amino acid sequence: CASTDRYNEQFF.

V usage is TRBV19 and J usage is TRBJ2-5, with 11 bases matching TRBD2. The V gene's germline CDR1 is LNHDA and CDR2 SQIVND (reference sequence). The CDR3 runs 14 residues. With 4 bases clipped from V and 6 bases from J, the junction kept 4 bases outside the gene matches. CDR3 loop: CASSNSGGAKTQYF. CDR3 sequence (DNA): TGTGCCAGTAGTAATAGCGGGGGGGCGAAGACCCAGTACTTC.

V is TRBV27 and J is TRBJ1-1; D perhaps matches TRBD1 (6 bases). Germline CDR1 MNHEY, CDR2 SMNVEV (reference sequence). Trimming removed 3 bases from V and 0 bases from J, with 14 bases in between. This CDR3 has 16 amino acids. CDR3: CASSFLLQGMNTEAFF. The CDR3 nucleotides are TGTGCCAGCAGTTTCCTACTACAGGGCATGAACACTGAAGCTTTCTTT.

The V call is TRBV18, the J call TRBJ2-1; D gene uncertain. The CDR3 runs to 12 residues. Per the germline V gene, CDR1 is KGHSH and CDR2 is LQKENI. Trimming cost V 3 bases and J 8 bases, with 8 bases left between them. The CDR3 nucleotides read TGTGCCAGCTCACCGAGATACGATGAGCAGTTCTTC. This gives the protein CASSPRYDEQFF. Drawing the rest from reference TRBV18 and TRBJ2-1, the complete variable domain is NAGVMQNPRHLVRRRGQEARLRCSPMKGHSHVYWYRQLPEEGLKFMVYLQKENIIDESGMPKERFSAEFPKEGPSILRIQQVVRGDSAAYFCASSPRYDEQFFGPGTRLTVL.

The chain uses TRBV6-5 and TRBJ2-2; TRBD1 is a possible D gene (5 bases). Between the trimmed V and J ends, which lost 6 bases and 0 bases, there was a span of 11 bases. This CDR3 spans 15 amino acids. The germline gives CDR1 MNHEY, CDR2 SVGAGI. The CDR3 sequence is CASRRQLANTGELFF. CDR3 DNA sequence: TGTGCCAGCAGACGACAGCTAGCGAACACCGGGGAGCTGTTTTTT.

The gene calls are TRBV9 and TRBJ2-2; 8 bases align to TRBD2. Germline V lookup: CDR1 SGDLS, CDR2 YYNGEE. The CDR3 is 14 amino acids. J lost 6 bases, V lost 4 bases, and 5 bases had no gene match. CDR3 in amino acids: CASSREGQAGELFF. In DNA, the CDR3 is TGTGCCAGCAGCCGGGAGGGCCAGGCCGGGGAGCTGTTTTTT.

The gene calls are TRBV19 and TRBJ1-5, with 8 bases matching TRBD1. The germline gives CDR1 LNHDA, CDR2 SQIVND (reference sequence). The CDR3 consists of 19 residues. J lost 2 bases, V lost 4 bases, and 16 bases had no gene match. The CDR3: CASSSPIWGRGLGNQPQHF. The CDR3 bases are TGTGCCAGTAGTAGTCCCATTTGGGGCAGGGGGCTTGGCAATCAGCCCCAGCATTTT.

V usage is TRBV6-5 and J usage is TRBJ2-3; the match to TRBD1 covers 8 bases. Germline V gene data show CDR1 as MNHEY and CDR2 as SVGAGI. The CDR3 covers 15 residues. J gave up 2 bases and V 5 bases, and 6 bases lay outside the gene matches. CDR3 residues: CASSRTGIYTDTQYF. In DNA form, the CDR3 reads TGTGCCAGCAGTCGGACAGGGATATACACAGATACGCAGTATTTT.

The chain joins TRBV4-1 to TRBJ1-1, with 9 bases aligning to TRBD1. CDR1 MGHRA and CDR2 YSYEKL come from the germline V gene. The length of the CDR3 is 14 residues. The trim removed 3 bases at V and 1 base at J, leaving 0 bases unmatched. CDR3 sequence (DNA): TGCGCCAGCAGCCAGACAGGGGGGAACACTGAAGCTTTCTTT. Translated: CASSQTGGNTEAFF.

The chain uses TRBV19 and TRBJ1-5; 7 bases match TRBD1. Germline lookup yields CDR1 LNHDA and CDR2 SQIVND (reference sequence). This CDR3 has 13 amino acids. V was pared by 7 bases and J by 5 bases, with 5 bases of the junction left unmatched. CDR3 DNA sequence: TGTGCCAGTAAGGACAGGACCGATCAGCCCCAGCATTTT. It codes for CASKDRTDQPQHF.

This chain connects TRBV30 to TRBJ2-7; D unresolved. The CDR3 runs 15 residues. Per germline, CDR1 GTSNPN and CDR2 SVGIG (reference sequence). The V and J ends lost 2 bases and 1 base respectively, with 15 bases between them. CDR3 nucleotide sequence: TGTGCCTGGAGTCCGAGTGGCAGGCCTTCCTACGAGCAGTACTTC. Translated, it gives CAWSPSGRPSYEQYF.

The genes are TRBV7-2 and TRBJ1-5; weak D call: TRBD1 (5 bases). Looked up from germline, CDR1 is SGHTA and CDR2 is FQGNSA. The CDR3 sequence is 16 residues long. The V and J ends lost 5 bases and 4 bases respectively, with 18 bases between them. CDR3 region: CASSPGQGYGNQPQHF. The CDR3 region has the DNA TGTGCCAGCAGCCCCGGGCAGGGCTACGGTAATCAGCCCCAGCATTTT.

The chain employs TRBV7-9 and TRBJ1-1; D is unresolved. V was shortened by 4 bases and J by 3 bases, with 9 bases between the two germline ends. CDR3 size: 13 residues. The germline V gene encodes CDR1 SEHNR and CDR2 FQNEAQ (reference sequence). The CDR3 region is CASSSTAYTEAFF. CDR3 sequence (DNA): TGTGCCAGCAGCTCCACTGCATACACTGAAGCTTTCTTT.

This sequence joins TRBV6-2 or TRBV6-3 and TRBJ1-5; 9 nucleotides align to TRBD1. Per the germline V gene, CDR1 is MNHEY and CDR2 is SVGEGT. CDR3 length: 16 residues. The ends lost 4 bases at V and 6 bases at J; junction bases unmatched: 10. The CDR3 spells CASSSEPQGASQPQHF. In DNA, the CDR3 is TGTGCCAGCAGTTCCGAGCCACAGGGGGCCAGTCAGCCCCAGCATTTT.

The chain uses TRBV18 and TRBJ2-1; 8 nucleotides line up with TRBD2. Germline V lookup: CDR1 KGHSH, CDR2 LQKENI. The CDR3 has 15 amino acids. After removal of 3 bases from V and 4 bases from J, the junction contained 5 bases not matched to a gene. The CDR3 loop is CASSPAGGGYNEQFF. CDR3 DNA sequence: TGTGCCAGCTCACCCGCCGGGGGGGGGTACAATGAGCAGTTCTTC. The variable domain in full, with the rest retrieved from reference TRBV18 and TRBJ2-1, is NAGVMQNPRHLVRRRGQEARLRCSPMKGHSHVYWYRQLPEEGLKFMVYLQKENIIDESGMPKERFSAEFPKEGPSILRIQQVVRGDSAAYFCASSPAGGGYNEQFFGPGTRLTVL.

The chain joins TRBV7-2 to TRBJ1-4, with 9 nucleotides matching TRBD1. The germline CDR1 and CDR2 sequences are SGHTA and FQGNSA. Germline trimming cut 7 bases from V and 9 bases from J; bases unmatched to any gene: 9. The CDR3 sequence is 14 residues long. The DNA for the CDR3 is TGTGCCAGCACCCCCGGGACAGGGTATAAAAAACTGTTTTTT. Its protein product is CASTPGTGYKKLFF. The complete variable domain, with remaining parts taken from reference TRBV7-2 and TRBJ1-4, reads GAGVSQSPSNKVTEKGKDVELRCDPISGHTALYWYRQSLGQGLEFLIYFQGNSAPDKSGLPSDRFSAERTGGSVSTLTIQRTQQEDSAVYLCASTPGTGYKKLFFGSGTQLSVL.

CDR3 sequence (DNA): TGTGCCAGCTCACCTCCTTACGACAGCTACTATGGCTACACCTTC. Its translation: CASSPPYDSYYGYTF. The V gene is TRBV18, the J gene TRBJ1-2; weak D call: TRBD1 (5 bases). Germline V CDR1 and CDR2: KGHSH, LQKENI. V was pared by 3 bases and J by 3 bases, with 14 bases between. The CDR3 covers 15 residues.

V is TRBV4-3 and J is TRBJ2-7; 9 bases align to TRBD1. Germline-derived CDR1 and CDR2 are LGHNA and YSLEER. J gave up 2 bases and V 0 bases, and 11 bases lay outside the gene matches. The CDR3 has 18 residues. DNA for the CDR3: TGCGCCAGCAGCCAAGACACAGTTCCGGGACAGGGACCCTACGAGCAGTACTTC. It encodes CASSQDTVPGQGPYEQYF.

This clone was seen only once. The V gene is TRBV6-6, the J gene TRBJ2-7, with D tentatively TRBD2 (7 bases). This CDR3 comprises 14 residues. The V gene's germline CDR1 is MNHNY and CDR2 SVGAGI (reference sequence). Trimming shortened V by 6 bases and J by 2 bases, and 14 bases separated the two germline ends. CDR3: CASRGEGGPYEQYF. The DNA for the CDR3 is TGTGCCAGCAGAGGAGAGGGGGGGCCCTACGAGCAGTACTTC.

The count of this clone is one. The V call is TRBV5-4, the J call TRBJ1-3; D is possibly TRBD1 (6 bases). From germline, CDR1 is SGHNT and CDR2 YYREEE (reference sequence). The CDR3 loop spans 17 amino acids. With 0 bases removed from V and 0 bases from J, the gap between germline ends came to 13 bases. The CDR3 is CASSLGPDRSSGNTIYF. DNA of the CDR3: TGTGCCAGCAGCTTGGGCCCAGACAGGAGCTCTGGAAACACCATATATTTT.

The V call is TRBV12-2, the J call TRBJ1-1; TRBD1 was called by the table and not checked on the DNA. TRBV12-2 represents a pseudogene. The CDR3 has 16 amino acids. In DNA form, the CDR3 reads TGTGCAAGTCGCCGGGGACAGTGCCTCACCAGCACTGAAGCTTTCTTT. Translation: CASRRGQCLTSTEAFF.

The chain links TRBV9 to TRBJ2-2; no firm D call. The CDR3 spans 15 residues. The germline V and J ends were trimmed by 0 bases and 3 bases, with 9 bases remaining between them. Germline V CDR1 and CDR2: SGDLS, YYNGEE. The CDR3 loop is CASSVASPHTGELFF. The CDR3 bases are TGTGCCAGCAGCGTAGCTTCCCCCCACACCGGGGAGCTGTTTTTT.

The chain is built from TRBV4-1 and TRBJ1-1; D gene uncertain. V shed 4 bases and J shed 0 bases, with 12 bases lying between them. Germline-derived CDR1 and CDR2 are MGHRA and YSYEKL. The CDR3 runs to 15 residues. CDR3 DNA: TGCGCCAGCAGCCCGGAGAGCTTGATGAACACTGAAGCTTTCTTT. Amino acid sequence: CASSPESLMNTEAFF.

The genes are TRBV15 and TRBJ2-1; 7 positions agree with TRBD1. This CDR3 is 19 amino acids long. Per the germline V gene, CDR1 is LNHNV and CDR2 is YYDKDF (reference sequence). V shed 0 bases, J shed 0 bases, and the junction held 11 bases outside the gene matches. CDR3 nucleotides: TGTGCCACCAGCAGAGATCGCCCGGGACAGCGATTCTCCTACAATGAGCAGTTCTTC. The encoded protein is CATSRDRPGQRFSYNEQFF. Drawing the rest from reference TRBV15 and TRBJ2-1, the complete variable domain is DAMVIQNPRYQVTQFGKPVTLSCSQTLNHNVMYWYQQKSSQAPKLLFHYYDKDFNNEADTPDNFQSRRPNTSFCFLDIRSPGLGDTAMYLCATSRDRPGQRFSYNEQFFGPGTRLTVL.